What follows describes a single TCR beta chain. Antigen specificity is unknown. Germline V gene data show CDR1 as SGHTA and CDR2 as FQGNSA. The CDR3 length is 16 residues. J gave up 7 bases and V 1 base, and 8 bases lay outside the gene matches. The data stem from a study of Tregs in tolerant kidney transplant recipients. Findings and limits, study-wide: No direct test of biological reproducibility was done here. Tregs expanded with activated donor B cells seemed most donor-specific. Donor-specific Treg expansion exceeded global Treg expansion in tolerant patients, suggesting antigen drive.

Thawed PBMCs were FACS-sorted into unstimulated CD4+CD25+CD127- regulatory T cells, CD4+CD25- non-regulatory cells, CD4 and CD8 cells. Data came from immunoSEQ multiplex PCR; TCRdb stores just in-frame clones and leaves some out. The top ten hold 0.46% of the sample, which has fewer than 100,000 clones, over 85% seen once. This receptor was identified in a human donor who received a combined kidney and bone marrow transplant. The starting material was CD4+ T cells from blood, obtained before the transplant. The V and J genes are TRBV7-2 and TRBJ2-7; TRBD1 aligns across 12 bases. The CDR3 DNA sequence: TGTGCCAGCAGCTTAGTTTTAGGGACAGGGGGCCGGGAGCAGTACTTC. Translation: CASSLVLGTGGREQYF.